Presented here are 23 T cell receptor beta chains from one specimen sequenced in a study of shared clonotypes between healthy human individuals. Some clones are missing from TCRdb's copy, which holds only in-frame ones; the method was immunoSEQ multiplex PCR. This table holds some 1,100,000 clones, 75% to 80% found once. Source material: memory CD4+ T cells from PBMCs. Noted subset: CD45RA-negative fraction. The source of these receptors is a man between 18 and 35 years old in good health. Some clones in this sample may be carry-over from other donors' samples.

V gene TRBV18 combines with J gene TRBJ1-2, with 10 nucleotides matching TRBD1. The CDR3 runs to 19 residues. V was clipped by 6 bases and J by 3 bases; unmatched bases: 19. Germline lookup yields CDR1 KGHSH and CDR2 LQKENI. CDR3 nucleotides: TGTGCCAGCTCGGTGACAGGGGGCGCGCGGGGCTCAGCGGACTATGGCTACACCTTC. It translates to CASSVTGGARGSADYGYTF. The full variable domain, rest sourced from reference TRBV18 and TRBJ1-2, is NAGVMQNPRHLVRRRGQEARLRCSPMKGHSHVYWYRQLPEEGLKFMVYLQKENIIDESGMPKERFSAEFPKEGPSILRIQQVVRGDSAAYFCASSVTGGARGSADYGYTFGSGTRLTVV.

Comment on this clone: The same CDR3 also results from other DNA sequences found in this sample. The chain joins TRBV20-1 to TRBJ1-5; D is unclear. This CDR3 spans 11 amino acids. Trimming cost V 2 bases and J 4 bases, with 3 bases left between them. From germline, CDR1 is DFQATT and CDR2 SNEGSKA (reference sequence). The CDR3 region has the DNA TGCAGTGCTAGATCTAATCAGCCCCAGCATTTT. It yields the protein CSARSNQPQHF.

J is TRBJ2-7 and V is TRBV28; 9 bases fit TRBD1. This CDR3 has 15 residues. CDR1 is MDHEN, CDR2 SYDVKM, per germline. With 5 bases clipped from V and 3 bases from J, the junction kept 8 bases outside the gene matches. Written as DNA, the CDR3 is TGTGCCAGCAGTCCTACCGACAGGGGGTTCTACGAGCAGTACTTC. Translation gives CASSPTDRGFYEQYF.

A few counts support this clone. The rearrangement joins TRBV15 to TRBJ2-3; a possible D gene is TRBD1 (5 bases). This CDR3 region has 15 residues. Trimming removed 5 bases at V and 1 base at J, with 13 bases between. Germline CDR1 is LNHNV and CDR2 is YYDKDF (reference sequence). CDR3 sequence reads: CATSPRTSGTDTQYF. CDR3 coding DNA: TGTGCCACCAGCCCCCGGACATCTGGCACAGATACGCAGTATTTT.

V gene TRBV11-2 combines with J gene TRBJ1-2, with unresolved D. Germline V gene sequence: CDR1 SGHAT, CDR2 FQNNGV. This CDR3 has 12 residues. The V end was cut by 5 bases, the J end by 8 bases, with 12 bases between. The CDR3 DNA is TGTGCCAGCAGCCAAACGGGGAGCGGCTACACCTTC. It is translated as CASSQTGSGYTF.

The rearrangement uses TRBV7-9 and TRBJ1-4; the match to TRBD1 covers 7 bases. There are 14 residues in the CDR3. Germline trimming cut 5 bases from V and 9 bases from J; bases unmatched to any gene: 9. Germline V gene sequence: CDR1 SEHNR, CDR2 FQNEAQ (reference sequence). The CDR3 region is CASSADRVSKKLFF. CDR3 coding DNA: TGTGCCAGCAGCGCAGACAGGGTTTCCAAAAAACTGTTTTTT.

The J gene is TRBJ1-2, the V gene TRBV20-1; D ambiguous. This CDR3 contains 11 residues. Trimming left V 2 bases short and J 7 bases short, with 8 bases between. Germline CDR1 DFQATT, CDR2 SNEGSKA (reference sequence). CDR3 amino acids: CSARLPGGYTF. CDR3 DNA sequence: TGCAGTGCTAGATTGCCGGGTGGCTACACCTTC.

This clone was recorded only once. V and J are TRBV6-1 and TRBJ2-3; 9 bases line up with TRBD2. Losses at the gene ends were 3 bases for V and 1 base for J; bases not matched to a gene: 2. Germline CDR1 MNHNS, CDR2 SASEGT. This CDR3 has 15 amino acids. CDR3 nucleotide sequence: TGTGCCAGCAGTGAGTGGACTAGCGGCACAGATACGCAGTATTTT. Translating gives CASSEWTSGTDTQYF.

This clone was seen a few times. The chain couples TRBV6-6 to TRBJ1-2, with TRBD1 as a possible D gene (5 bases). The CDR3 consists of 13 residues. Germline values: CDR1 MNHNY, CDR2 SVGAGI (reference sequence). Trimming took off 4 bases at V and 7 bases at J, with 13 bases between the two ends. The DNA for the CDR3 is TGTGCCAGCAGTTTTACCAGGGAGGGTGGCTACACCTTC. Residues: CASSFTREGGYTF.

The chain recombines TRBV19 with TRBJ2-7, with no clear D. The CDR3 runs to 17 residues. Per the germline V gene, CDR1 is LNHDA and CDR2 is SQIVND (reference sequence). Trimming took off 4 bases at V and 2 bases at J, with 21 bases between the two ends. The CDR3 reads CASSTRIIPGQTYEQYF. CDR3 coding DNA: TGTGCCAGTAGTACCCGTATCATACCGGGCCAAACCTACGAGCAGTACTTC.

The chain employs TRBV29-1 and TRBJ2-7; 8 bases line up with TRBD1. The junction had 11 bases not matched to a gene; V was cut back by 7 bases and J by 6 bases. The CDR3 extends over 13 amino acids. Germline loops: CDR1 SQVTM, CDR2 ANQGSEA. CDR3 region: CSAWDRILGEQYF. The DNA of the CDR3 is TGCAGCGCCTGGGACAGGATCCTTGGCGAGCAGTACTTC.

The chain uses TRBV29-1 and TRBJ1-1; TRBD1 matches at 7 bases. CDR3 length: 12 residues. J lost 2 bases, V lost 8 bases, and 5 bases had no gene match. CDR1 and CDR2 (germline): SQVTM, ANQGSEA. CDR3: CSSGQTNTEAFF. The CDR3 nucleotides read TGCAGCTCGGGACAGACCAACACTGAAGCTTTCTTT.

This clone has a handful of counts. The V call is TRBV21-1, the J call TRBJ1-2; whether TRBD1, the table's D call, matches the DNA was not checked. TRBV21-1 corresponds to a pseudogene. The CDR3 consists of 12 residues. This CDR3 reads CASSEGQYGYTF. As DNA, the CDR3 is TGTGCCAGCAGCGAAGGACAGTATGGCTACACCTTC.

This clone was recorded many times. V gene TRBV9 combines with J gene TRBJ2-3; no reliable D call. CDR3 length equals 14 residues. CDR1 and CDR2 (germline): SGDLS, YYNGEE. V lost 4 bases to trimming and J lost 4 bases, with 13 bases between them. The CDR3 sequence is CASSPSTAPDTQYF. The CDR3 region has the DNA TGTGCCAGCAGCCCATCGACGGCCCCAGATACGCAGTATTTT.

This chain links TRBV5-4 with TRBJ2-3; 7 nucleotides align to TRBD1. V was pared by 4 bases and J by 3 bases, with 2 bases of the junction left unmatched. The germline CDR1 and CDR2 sequences are SGHNT and YYREEE (reference sequence). The length of the CDR3 is 13 residues. CDR3 DNA: TGTGCCAGCAGCATGACAGGGACAGATACGCAGTATTTT. It translates to CASSMTGTDTQYF. The full variable domain, with the rest looked up from reference TRBV5-4 and TRBJ2-3, is ETGVTQSPTHLIKTRGQQVTLRCSSQSGHNTVSWYQQALGQGPQFIFQYYREEENGRGNFPPRFSGLQFPNYSSELNVNALELDDSALYLCASSMTGTDTQYFGPGTRLTVL.

This clone showed up just once. The rearrangement joins TRBV6-5 to TRBJ1-1, with D maybe TRBD1 (5 bases). CDR1 and CDR2 from the germline V gene are MNHEY and SVGAGI. Deletions cut 8 bases from V and 4 bases from J, with 14 bases between. The CDR3 totals 13 residues. CDR3 sequence reads: CASHRGRGTEAFF. For the CDR3, the DNA is TGTGCCAGCCACCGGGGAAGGGGCACTGAAGCTTTCTTT.

This clone was seen ten or more times. The rearrangement uses TRBV30 and TRBJ1-1; no firm D call. Trimming left V 4 bases short and J 0 bases short, with 15 bases between. The length of the CDR3 is 15 residues. From germline, CDR1 is GTSNPN and CDR2 SVGIG (reference sequence). The CDR3 reads CAWKFVDRLNTEAFF. CDR3 coding DNA: TGTGCCTGGAAATTCGTAGACCGTCTGAACACTGAAGCTTTCTTT. Variable domain in full (rest from reference TRBV30 and TRBJ1-1): SQTIHQWPATLVQPVGSPLSLECTVEGTSNPNLYWYRQAAGRGLQLLFYSVGIGQISSEVPQNLSASRPQDRQFILSSKKLLLSDSGFYLCAWKFVDRLNTEAFFGQGTRLTVV.

The CDR3 loop reads CASSLSRLFEQYF. The CDR3 coding sequence is TGTGCCAGCAGTTTATCAAGGTTGTTTGAGCAGTACTTC. The chain is built from TRBV27 and TRBJ2-7, with D unclear. The CDR3 has 13 residues. Per the germline V gene, CDR1 is MNHEY and CDR2 is SMNVEV (reference sequence). V was trimmed by 0 bases and J by 7 bases, leaving 10 bases between them.

The chain has TRBV5-6 and TRBJ1-2; TRBD1 aligns across 8 bases. Germline trimming cut 4 bases from V and 2 bases from J; bases unmatched to any gene: 7. Germline values: CDR1 SGHDT, CDR2 YYEEEE. The length of the CDR3 is 15 residues. The CDR3 DNA reads as TGTGCCAGCAGCAACAGGGGGGGTTTGAACTATGGCTACACCTTC. It codes for CASSNRGGLNYGYTF.

CDR3 protein: CASSQIGAGLNEQYF. The CDR3 DNA follows: TGTGCCAGCAGCCAAATCGGGGCGGGGCTAAACGAGCAGTACTTC. V usage is TRBV28 and J usage is TRBJ2-7, with D perhaps matching TRBD2 (6 bases). Germline V gives CDR1 MDHEN, CDR2 SYDVKM. Trimming pared 6 bases from V and 5 bases from J, leaving 20 bases between. The CDR3 length is 15 residues.

V and J are TRBV2 and TRBJ2-5; D perhaps matches TRBD2 (7 bases). Germline V gene data show CDR1 as SNHLY and CDR2 as FYNNEI. V dropped 10 bases and J dropped 1 base, with 19 bases sitting between them. CDR3 size: 15 residues. The CDR3 DNA is TGTGCCACCACGCTGTGGGGGGGCAGCCAAGAGACCCAGTACTTC. This sequence encodes CATTLWGGSQETQYF.

This clone was counted between two and nine times. The rearrangement uses TRBV27 and TRBJ2-1; no definite D call. V dropped 4 bases and J dropped 3 bases, with 13 bases sitting between them. The CDR3 loop spans 15 amino acids. Germline assignment: CDR1 MNHEY and CDR2 SMNVEV (reference sequence). DNA for the CDR3: TGTGCCAGCAGTTCCGGGTTTCTTTACTACAATGAGCAGTTCTTC. This codes for CASSSGFLYYNEQFF.

The chain combines TRBV7-2 with TRBJ1-2, with unresolved D. V was cut by 1 base and J by 4 bases, with 10 bases left in between. Germline V CDR1 and CDR2: SGHTA, FQGNSA. The CDR3 is 14 residues long. CDR3 sequence: CASSLDGLSYGYTF. The DNA for the CDR3 is TGTGCCAGCAGCTTAGACGGCCTATCCTATGGCTACACCTTC.